One and the same sample provided the 23 T cell receptor beta chains below, sequenced in a study of T cells after yellow fever vaccination. MiXCR, run by TCRdb on the 5' RACE reads, gives a single entry per CDR3 protein. The table includes approximately 350,000 distinct CDR3 sequences, 11% detected once. The sequencing used PBMCs, collected on the day of the first yellow fever vaccination. These TCRs come from a man between 18 and 35 years old who received the YFV17D yellow fever vaccine.

This clonotype was seen only a few times. J is TRBJ2-1 and V is TRBV20-1; D perhaps matches TRBD2 (6 bases). V was trimmed by 6 bases and J by 8 bases, leaving 23 bases between them. The CDR3 totals 15 residues. Germline CDR1 and CDR2: DFQATT and SNEGSKA (reference sequence). Here the CDR3 DNA reads TGCAGTGCCCACCCCGCGGGACGCCGCCACGATGAGCAGTTCTTC. It codes for CSAHPAGRRHDEQFF.

There are a few counts of this clonotype. The chain recombines TRBV5-1 with TRBJ1-1; TRBD1 matches at 8 bases. CDR3 length equals 17 residues. Looked up from germline, CDR1 is SGHRS and CDR2 is YFSETQ. The V segment lost 3 bases and the J segment 3 bases; nucleotides outside the gene matches: 13. Here the CDR3 DNA reads TGCGCCAGCAGCTGGGGCCTCAAGAACAGGGGGGACACTGAAGCTTTCTTT. This translates into CASSWGLKNRGDTEAFF. The entire variable domain, with the rest obtained from reference TRBV5-1 and TRBJ1-1, is as follows: KAGVTQTPRYLIKTRGQQVTLSCSPISGHRSVSWYQQTPGQGLQFLFEYFSETQRNKGNFPGRFSGRQFSNSRSEMNVSTLELGDSALYLCASSWGLKNRGDTEAFFGQGTRLTVV.

The chain couples TRBV9 to TRBJ2-1, with D maybe TRBD1 (7 bases). V was cut by 0 bases and J by 1 base, with 11 bases left in between. Germline values: CDR1 SGDLS, CDR2 YYNGEE. The CDR3 spans 16 residues. The CDR3 DNA is TGTGCCAGCAGCGTAGCAGGGGGGCCTTCCTACAATGAGCAGTTCTTC. Its translation is CASSVAGGPSYNEQFF.

The J gene is TRBJ2-4, the V gene TRBV12-3 or TRBV12-4, with TRBD2 matching 11 bases. The junction had 1 base not matched to a gene; V was cut back by 5 bases and J by 1 base. The CDR3 totals 15 residues. The DNA for the CDR3 is TGTGCCAGCAGTCCTAGCGGGGGGGCCAAAAACATTCAGTACTTC. Protein: CASSPSGGAKNIQYF.

This clonotype was counted between two and nine times. This chain joins TRBV6-2 or TRBV6-3 and TRBJ2-7; 11 positions match TRBD2. This CDR3 region has 14 residues. Germline CDR1 and CDR2: MNHEY and SVGEGT. V was clipped by 6 bases and J by 2 bases; unmatched bases: 3. The CDR3 nucleotides are TGTGCCAGCAGGAAACTAGCGGGGGCCTACGAGCAGTACGTC. Protein sequence: CASRKLAGAYEQYV.

The chain carries TRBV5-1 and TRBJ1-2, with 9 nucleotides matching TRBD1. Per the germline V gene, CDR1 is SGHRS and CDR2 is YFSETQ. The CDR3 has 15 residues. The J segment lost 7 bases and the V segment lost 0 bases, leaving 7 bases of the junction unmatched. Written as DNA, the CDR3 is TGCGCCAGCAGCTTGGATGGACAGGGGAGGGGTGGCTACACCTTC. This sequence encodes CASSLDGQGRGGYTF.

This clonotype was recorded at least ten times. The rearrangement uses TRBV20-1 and TRBJ2-1; D remains ambiguous. In germline, CDR1 is DFQATT, CDR2 SNEGSKA (reference sequence). The CDR3 is 14 amino acids. V was trimmed by 0 bases and J by 8 bases, leaving 14 bases between them. CDR3 nucleotide sequence: TGCAGTGCTAGAGAAAGGCTACCTTGGGATGAGCAGTTCTTC. Protein sequence: CSARERLPWDEQFF.

The table lists this clonotype with a few counts. V usage is TRBV7-9 and J usage is TRBJ2-7; D is uncertain. The CDR3 covers 12 residues. V lost 1 base to trimming and J lost 3 bases, with 4 bases between them. Germline CDR1 reads SEHNR; CDR2 reads FQNEAQ (reference sequence). The CDR3 sequence is CASSLDYYEQYV. The CDR3 DNA sequence: TGTGCCAGCAGCTTAGACTACTACGAGCAGTACGTC.

This clonotype appeared many times. One end of the junction fails to match germline, which may point to a read error. The rearrangement links TRBV7-2 to TRBJ2-5; 7 bases match TRBD2. Germline lookup yields CDR1 SGHTA and CDR2 FQGNSA. This CDR3 contains 14 residues. CDR3 amino acids: CASSLAAIQETQYF. In DNA form, the CDR3 reads TGTGCCAGCAGCCTAGCGGCAATCCAGGAGACCCAGTACTTC.

The chain uses TRBV5-4 and TRBJ2-3, with 9 bases identical to TRBD2. The germline CDR1 and CDR2 sequences are SGHNT and YYREEE (reference sequence). The CDR3 length is 19 residues. V lost 0 bases to trimming and J lost 2 bases; unmatched junction nucleotides: 13. The CDR3, as DNA: TGTGCCAGCAGCTTGGGCCCGGGGGTAGCGGGGGCCGACACAGATACGCAGTATTTT. It is translated as CASSLGPGVAGADTDTQYF.

The chain joins TRBV7-9 to TRBJ1-2; maybe TRBD1 (5 bases). Trimming took off 5 bases at V and 6 bases at J, with 16 bases between the two ends. This CDR3 spans 14 amino acids. Germline assignment: CDR1 SEHNR and CDR2 FQNEAQ (reference sequence). This CDR3 is CASSHPRGRHGYTF. The CDR3, as DNA: TGTGCCAGCAGCCACCCCCGGGGCCGGCATGGCTACACCTTC. Full variable domain (missing parts from reference TRBV7-9 and TRBJ1-2): DTGVSQNPRHKITKRGQNVTFRCDPISEHNRLYWYRQTLGQGPEFLTYFQNEAQLEKSRLLSDRFSAERPKGSFSTLEIQRTEQGDSAMYLCASSHPRGRHGYTFGSGTRLTVV.

The V call is TRBV18, the J call TRBJ2-5, with 8 nucleotides matching TRBD2. Germline values: CDR1 KGHSH, CDR2 LQKENI. V was clipped by 5 bases and J by 5 bases; unmatched bases: 7. The CDR3 covers 14 residues. CDR3 DNA: TGTGCCAGCTCAAAGGCTAGCGGGTCGGAGACCCAGTACTTC. It codes for CASSKASGSETQYF.

J is TRBJ1-1 and V is TRBV29-1; D may be TRBD1 (5 bases). Germline CDR1 reads SQVTM; CDR2 reads ANQGSEA. This CDR3 contains 12 residues. V gave up 3 bases and J gave up 6 bases, with 11 bases separating them. The CDR3 nucleotides are TGCAGCGTTGACAGGGATAACTCTGAAGCTTTCTTT. Its protein product is CSVDRDNSEAFF.

This chain connects TRBV20-1 to TRBJ1-5; D might be TRBD1 (5 bases). From germline, CDR1 is DFQATT and CDR2 SNEGSKA (reference sequence). Trimming pared 5 bases from V and 5 bases from J, leaving 19 bases between. The CDR3 length is 15 residues. The CDR3 DNA reads as TGCAGTGCTTATTCCCGGGACGGATTTTATCAGCCCCAGCATTTT. It codes for CSAYSRDGFYQPQHF.

This rearrangement joins TRBV7-8 to TRBJ1-2, with D uncertain. Trimming pared 6 bases from V and 8 bases from J, leaving 16 bases between. Germline CDR1 is SGHVS and CDR2 is FQNEAQ. There are 13 residues in the CDR3. The CDR3 DNA sequence: TGTGCCAGCAGTCCCCGAATGGTGGGAGGCTACACCTTC. Protein: CASSPRMVGGYTF.

This clonotype was seen more than once but under ten times. The chain links TRBV7-9 to TRBJ1-6; D remains ambiguous. The germline V gene has CDR1 SEHNR and CDR2 FQNEAQ (reference sequence). This CDR3 is built from 16 residues. Trimming took 5 bases from V and 7 from J, leaving 18 bases between them. CDR3 in amino acids: CASSPNARVTNSPLHF. For the CDR3, the DNA is TGTGCCAGCAGCCCGAACGCACGGGTGACGAATTCACCCCTCCACTTT.

This clonotype was seen a handful of times. This chain joins TRBV5-6 and TRBJ2-3; D possibly corresponds to TRBD2 (5 bases). CDR3 length: 16 residues. Trimming left V 0 bases short and J 0 bases short, with 11 bases between. The germline V gene encodes CDR1 SGHDT and CDR2 YYEEEE. The CDR3 sequence: CASSLAASTSTDTQYF. The CDR3 DNA reads as TGTGCCAGCAGCTTGGCGGCTAGCACGAGCACAGATACGCAGTATTTT.

The genes are TRBV11-1 and TRBJ1-5; D is uncertain. CDR3 size: 14 residues. Between the trimmed V and J ends, which lost 1 base and 7 bases, there was a span of 11 bases. CDR1 is SGHAT, CDR2 FQDESV, per germline (reference sequence). The CDR3 spells CASSLGPIGQPQHF. The CDR3 DNA is TGTGCCAGCAGCTTAGGACCTATCGGCCAGCCCCAGCATTTT.

V gene TRBV7-2 combines with J gene TRBJ1-1; the D gene is possibly TRBD1 (6 bases). The CDR3 covers 14 residues. The germline V gene has CDR1 SGHTA and CDR2 FQGNSA. Trimming shortened V by 5 bases and J by 5 bases, and 15 bases separated the two germline ends. CDR3 in DNA: TGTGCCAGCAGCCCTGTCCGAGGGGGTACTGAAGCTTTCTTT. Translating gives CASSPVRGGTEAFF.

The table lists this clonotype with many counts. This sequence joins TRBV21-1 and TRBJ2-7; the DNA was not used to check the table's D call, TRBD2. TRBV21-1 is noted as a pseudogene. This CDR3 region has 15 residues. The CDR3 DNA reads TGTGCCAGCAGCAATATTAGCGGGGGAATCTACGAGCAGTACGTC. It specifies CASSNISGGIYEQYV.

Only a few counts were recorded for this clonotype. The rearrangement uses TRBV7-9 and TRBJ2-7; D might be TRBD1 or TRBD2, each matching 6 bases. Germline CDR1 reads SEHNR; CDR2 reads FQNEAQ (reference sequence). The V end lost 5 bases, the J end lost 4 bases, and 12 bases lay between the germline ends. The CDR3 is made up of 13 amino acids. Here the CDR3 DNA reads TGTGCCAGCAGCCGGGGGACAACTTACGAGCAGTACTTC. Amino acids: CASSRGTTYEQYF. Full variable domain (rest looked up from reference TRBV7-9 and TRBJ2-7): DTGVSQNPRHKITKRGQNVTFRCDPISEHNRLYWYRQTLGQGPEFLTYFQNEAQLEKSRLLSDRFSAERPKGSFSTLEIQRTEQGDSAMYLCASSRGTTYEQYFGPGTRLTVT.

This clonotype was detected a few times. This chain joins TRBV27 and TRBJ2-1, with 7 bases that match TRBD2. This CDR3 region has 16 residues. Germline trimming cut 2 bases from V and 3 bases from J; bases unmatched to any gene: 7. Germline CDR1 is MNHEY and CDR2 is SMNVEV (reference sequence). CDR3 amino acids: CASSLGGDPSYNEQFF. The CDR3 bases are TGTGCCAGCAGTTTAGGGGGGGACCCCAGCTACAATGAGCAGTTCTTC.

The rearrangement links TRBV5-6 to TRBJ2-5, with D unclear. The CDR3 has 16 amino acids. Germline CDR1 reads SGHDT; CDR2 reads YYEEEE. V was pared by 1 base and J by 0 bases, with 13 bases between. CDR3 DNA sequence: TGTGCCAGCAGCTTGAACTTCGGCTTGTACCAAGAGACCCAGTACTTC. Protein: CASSLNFGLYQETQYF.